These 28 T cell receptor beta chains came from one sample sequenced in a study of T cell responses to AZD1222 COVID-19 vaccine. The method was immunoSEQ multiplex PCR; TCRdb's version includes in-frame clones alone and lacks a portion of them. Found here are 110,000 to 150,000 clones, roughly nine tenths of them singletons; the top ten hold 2.5% to 3%. The specimen comprised peripheral blood, sampled on day 0 of AZD1222 vaccination. Receptors originate from an adult in good health.

The rearrangement links TRBV7-2 to TRBJ1-5; possible D gene TRBD1, 5 bases. The germline gives CDR1 SGHTA, CDR2 FQGNSA. This CDR3 contains 14 residues. V was clipped by 1 base and J by 8 bases, with 12 bases between them. Written as DNA, the CDR3 is TGTGCCAGCAGCTTAGGTGGGGGGAGGAAGCCCCAGCATTTT. It codes for CASSLGGGRKPQHF. Supplemented by reference TRBV7-2 and TRBJ1-5, the full variable domain reads GAGVSQSPSNKVTEKGKDVELRCDPISGHTALYWYRQSLGQGLEFLIYFQGNSAPDKSGLPSDRFSAERTGGSVSTLTIQRTQQEDSAVYLCASSLGGGRKPQHFGDGTRLSIL.

CDR3 protein: CASSLRWQGTTDTQYF. As DNA, the CDR3 is TGTGCCAGCAGCTTACGGTGGCAGGGGACCACAGATACGCAGTATTTT. V gene TRBV7-8 combines with J gene TRBJ2-3; weak D call: TRBD1 (6 bases). The CDR3 consists of 16 residues. V was cut by 2 bases and J by 2 bases, with 14 bases left in between. Per germline, CDR1 SGHVS and CDR2 FQNEAQ.

The chain is built from TRBV6-5 and TRBJ1-2; 8 nucleotides match TRBD1. Trimming cost V 3 bases and J 6 bases; bases outside gene matches: 9. The germline V gene has CDR1 MNHEY and CDR2 SVGAGI. This CDR3 has 15 residues. In nucleotides, the CDR3 is TGTGCCAGCAGTTATTCGGACAGGGAAAATGATGGCTACACCTTC. Amino acid sequence: CASSYSDRENDGYTF.

The CDR3 DNA reads TGTGCCAGCAGCTTCGGGACGGGCTCTGGAAACACCATATATTTT. It translates to CASSFGTGSGNTIYF. The chain links TRBV5-6 to TRBJ1-3, with D possibly being TRBD1 (5 bases). This CDR3 is built from 15 residues. Trimming took 2 bases from V and 0 from J, leaving 9 bases between them. The germline gives CDR1 SGHDT, CDR2 YYEEEE.

The rearrangement uses TRBV5-6 and TRBJ1-5, with D hard to call. The V end was cut by 3 bases, the J end by 1 base, with 8 bases between. From germline, CDR1 is SGHDT and CDR2 YYEEEE. The CDR3 sequence is 14 residues long. The CDR3 DNA is TGTGCCAGCAGCTACAAAGGGAGCAATCAGCCCCAGCATTTT. Its protein product is CASSYKGSNQPQHF.

This clone was picked up one time. The chain recombines TRBV7-2 with TRBJ2-7; D call uncertain. CDR1 and CDR2 from the germline V gene are SGHTA and FQGNSA. The CDR3 spans 14 residues. V lost 3 bases and J 7 bases, leaving 16 bases between the germline ends. CDR3 coding DNA: TGTGCCAGCAGCTTGTCGGACCACCTGGGGGAGCAGTACTTC. It is translated as CASSLSDHLGEQYF.

This chain's CDR3 is CASSPGTAEGNTIYF. Here the CDR3 DNA reads TGTGCCAGCAGCCCAGGGACAGCTGAGGGAAACACCATATATTTT. V and J are TRBV5-4 and TRBJ1-3, with 7 bases identical to TRBD1. The CDR3 consists of 15 residues. V was pared by 4 bases and J by 4 bases, with 8 bases of the junction left unmatched. Germline CDR1 is SGHNT and CDR2 is YYREEE (reference sequence).

The chain is built from TRBV7-3 and TRBJ2-7, with 10 bases aligning to TRBD2. Germline lookup yields CDR1 SGHTA and CDR2 FQGTGA. The trim removed 10 bases at V and 3 bases at J, leaving 6 bases unmatched. The CDR3 is 13 residues long. CDR3 sequence: CATPLAGNYEQYF. CDR3 DNA sequence: TGTGCCACCCCACTAGCGGGGAACTACGAGCAGTACTTC.

The rearrangement links TRBV27 to TRBJ1-4; the D is unclear. Trimming took 8 bases from V and 7 from J, leaving 11 bases between them. Germline CDR1 reads MNHEY; CDR2 reads SMNVEV (reference sequence). The CDR3 sequence is 12 residues long. Here the CDR3 reads CASGLIREKLFF. For the CDR3, the DNA is TGTGCCAGCGGCCTGATTCGTGAAAAACTGTTTTTT.

This clone was counted once. CDR3 DNA: TGCGCCAGCAGCCAAGATAGAGGGGGGAGTTATGGAGAGACCCAGTACTTC. It is translated as CASSQDRGGSYGETQYF. The chain couples TRBV4-1 to TRBJ2-5; D could derive from TRBD1 or TRBD2 (6 bases each). The V gene's germline CDR1 is MGHRA and CDR2 YSYEKL. V gave up 0 bases and J gave up 4 bases, with 18 bases separating them. This CDR3 has 17 residues.

The chain links TRBV11-2 to TRBJ2-1; D is uncertain. This CDR3 spans 14 amino acids. The V end was cut by 0 bases, the J end by 10 bases, with 13 bases between. Looked up from germline, CDR1 is SGHAT and CDR2 is FQNNGV. CDR3 amino acids: CASSLDGRALEQFF. CDR3 in DNA: TGTGCCAGCAGCTTAGACGGACGGGCGTTAGAGCAGTTCTTC.

CDR3 sequence (DNA): TGTGCCAGCAGCCAAGATTCGGGGACAGGTTATCAGCCCCAGCATTTT. Protein: CASSQDSGTGYQPQHF. The chain uses TRBV4-2 and TRBJ1-5, with TRBD1 matching over 8 bases. The germline V gene has CDR1 LGHNA and CDR2 YNFKEQ. V gave up 0 bases and J gave up 5 bases; unmatched junction bases: 6. There are 16 residues in the CDR3.

The chain carries TRBV30 and TRBJ1-2; maybe TRBD1 (6 bases). Germline values: CDR1 GTSNPN, CDR2 SVGIG (reference sequence). The CDR3 has 12 amino acids. V was trimmed by 0 bases and J by 8 bases, leaving 10 bases between them. CDR3 DNA sequence: TGTGCCTGGAGTGTGGACAGCGGGGGCTACACCTTC. This encodes CAWSVDSGGYTF.

The chain is built from TRBV9 and TRBJ2-5; D call uncertain. The germline V and J ends were trimmed by 0 bases and 2 bases, with 8 bases remaining between them. The length of the CDR3 is 14 residues. CDR1 is SGDLS, CDR2 YYNGEE, per germline. The CDR3 bases are TGTGCCAGCAGCGTAGGAGTAAGACAAGAGACCCAGTACTTC. Protein product: CASSVGVRQETQYF.

The V call is TRBV6-5, the J call TRBJ2-1; TRBD1 matches at 7 bases. This CDR3 is 13 amino acids long. Germline-derived CDR1 and CDR2 are MNHEY and SVGAGI. V lost 6 bases and J lost 7; bases outside the gene matches: 6. The CDR3 region is CASRRGQWNEQFF. The CDR3 DNA reads TGTGCCAGCAGGAGGGGACAGTGGAATGAGCAGTTCTTC.

The rearrangement uses TRBV6-5 and TRBJ1-2; unclear D gene. The CDR3 covers 13 residues. Trimming took 2 bases from V and 4 from J, leaving 8 bases between them. The germline V gene encodes CDR1 MNHEY and CDR2 SVGAGI. CDR3: CASSYNTRYGYTF. The CDR3 DNA sequence: TGTGCCAGCAGTTACAATACCCGCTATGGCTACACCTTC.

The V and J genes are TRBV9 and TRBJ2-1; 8 bases map to TRBD2. Trimming took 4 bases from V and 8 from J; bases not matched to a gene: 5. The germline gives CDR1 SGDLS, CDR2 YYNGEE. CDR3 length: 13 amino acids. The CDR3 is CASSTTSGDEQFF. As DNA, the CDR3 is TGTGCCAGCAGCACCACTAGCGGCGATGAGCAGTTCTTC.

The chain links TRBV6-2 or TRBV6-3 to TRBJ1-5; TRBD1 matches at 7 bases. Germline values: CDR1 MNHEY, CDR2 SVGEGT. CDR3 size: 16 residues. J lost 1 base, V lost 5 bases, and 8 bases had no gene match. CDR3 bases: TGTGCCAGCAGTCCGACGACAGGGAAAAGCAATCAGCCCCAGCATTTT. As protein: CASSPTTGKSNQPQHF.

The chain recombines TRBV5-5 with TRBJ2-5; D unclear. The CDR3 loop spans 12 amino acids. Germline assignment: CDR1 SGHKS and CDR2 YYEKEE (reference sequence). Trimming pared 1 base from V and 5 bases from J, leaving 6 bases between. This CDR3 is CASSLPRETQYF. CDR3 DNA sequence: TGTGCCAGCAGCTTGCCCAGGGAGACCCAGTACTTC. The full variable domain, rest sourced from reference TRBV5-5 and TRBJ2-5, is DAGVTQSPTHLIKTRGQQVTLRCSPISGHKSVSWYQQVLGQGPQFIFQYYEKEERGRGNFPDRFSARQFPNYSSELNVNALLLGDSALYLCASSLPRETQYFGPGTRLLVL.

The chain has TRBV2 and TRBJ1-2; no definite D call. V lost 9 bases to trimming and J lost 2 bases, with 10 bases between them. This CDR3 contains 12 residues. Per germline, CDR1 SNHLY and CDR2 FYNNEI. The chain's CDR3 is CARDFPNYGYTF. In DNA, the CDR3 is TGTGCCAGGGACTTTCCAAACTATGGCTACACCTTC.

As to this clone: The sample contains more than one DNA sequence encoding this CDR3. V and J are TRBV18 and TRBJ2-7; maybe TRBD1 (5 bases). The CDR3 consists of 13 residues. Between the trimmed V and J ends, which lost 1 base and 3 bases, there was a span of 7 bases. Germline V lookup: CDR1 KGHSH, CDR2 LQKENI. CDR3 in DNA: TGTGCCAGCTCACCACGGCAGGGCTACGAGCAGTACTTC. It yields the protein CASSPRQGYEQYF.

The chain carries TRBV9 and TRBJ1-4; weak D call: TRBD1 (5 bases). Germline assignment: CDR1 SGDLS and CDR2 YYNGEE. Trimming shortened V by 0 bases and J by 2 bases, and 8 bases separated the two germline ends. The CDR3 is made up of 15 amino acids. This CDR3 reads CASSVEAGTNEKLFF. DNA of the CDR3: TGTGCCAGCAGCGTAGAAGCAGGGACTAATGAAAAACTGTTTTTT.

In DNA, the CDR3 is TGTGCCAGCAGCCCTGTTCCGACAGGGGCGATATCCTACGAGCAGTACTTC. Encoded protein: CASSPVPTGAISYEQYF. The V gene is TRBV7-2, the J gene TRBJ2-7, with 8 positions matching TRBD1. After removal of 5 bases from V and 1 base from J, the junction contained 13 bases not matched to a gene. This CDR3 contains 17 residues. The germline V gene has CDR1 SGHTA and CDR2 FQGNSA.

This chain connects TRBV25-1 to TRBJ2-1; TRBD1 agrees at 7 bases. In germline, CDR1 is MGHDK, CDR2 SYGVNS. The CDR3 has 17 amino acids. V gave up 5 bases and J gave up 0 bases; unmatched junction bases: 10. For the CDR3, the DNA is TGTGCCAGCAGTTTTCCATACAGGGGAAGCTCCTACAATGAGCAGTTCTTC. This sequence encodes CASSFPYRGSSYNEQFF.

This chain uses TRBV5-4 with TRBJ1-1; D is uncertain. The CDR3 has 14 residues. The germline V gene has CDR1 SGHNT and CDR2 YYREEE (reference sequence). V was cut by 4 bases and J by 1 base, with 11 bases left in between. For the CDR3, the DNA is TGTGCCAGCAGCCAGATCGCAAAGAACACTGAAGCTTTCTTT. Translated: CASSQIAKNTEAFF.

The chain joins TRBV7-2 to TRBJ2-4; a weak D match, TRBD2 (5 bases). The CDR3 has 18 amino acids. V was trimmed by 2 bases and J by 4 bases, leaving 21 bases between them. Per the germline V gene, CDR1 is SGHTA and CDR2 is FQGNSA. CDR3 residues: CASSLRLSQRSEKNIQYF. The CDR3 DNA sequence: TGTGCCAGCAGCTTAAGGTTAAGTCAGCGGAGCGAGAAAAACATTCAGTACTTC. Complete variable domain (other parts from reference TRBV7-2 and TRBJ2-4): GAGVSQSPSNKVTEKGKDVELRCDPISGHTALYWYRQSLGQGLEFLIYFQGNSAPDKSGLPSDRFSAERTGGSVSTLTIQRTQQEDSAVYLCASSLRLSQRSEKNIQYFGAGTRLSVL.

The rearrangement links TRBV21-1 to TRBJ2-3; no check of the table's D call, TRBD2, against the DNA was made. TRBV21-1 is a pseudogene locus. The CDR3 is made up of 20 amino acids. CDR3 loop: CASSRAPGLADLGGTDTQYF. The CDR3 DNA reads as TGTGCCAGCAGCAGAGCCCCGGGACTAGCGGACCTAGGGGGCACAGATACGCAGTATTTT.

The chain combines TRBV7-3 with TRBJ1-3; D not certain. The length of the CDR3 is 18 residues. CDR1 and CDR2 from the germline V gene are SGHTA and FQGTGA. The germline V and J ends were trimmed by 1 base and 0 bases, with 16 bases remaining between them. CDR3 amino acids: CASSLSLSLTFSGNTIYF. DNA for the CDR3: TGTGCCAGCAGCTTAAGCTTAAGTCTGACCTTCTCTGGAAACACCATATATTTT. The full variable domain, completed using reference TRBV7-3 and TRBJ1-3, is GAGVSQTPSNKVTEKGKYVELRCDPISGHTALYWYRQSLGQGPEFLIYFQGTGAADDSGLPNDRFFAVRPEGSVSTLKIQRTERGDSAVYLCASSLSLSLTFSGNTIYFGEGSWLTVV.